These 16 T cell receptor beta chains originate from one sample sequenced in a study of radiation and T cells in renal cell carcinoma. Time point of the sample: baseline pretreatment blood. Treatment given: 15 Gy SBRT to primary tumor, nephrectomy 4 weeks later. Clones were sequenced by immunoSEQ multiplex PCR, and TCRdb holds only the in-frame ones, with some missing. This sample carries 150,000 or so clones, 88% of them seen once, and the ten largest clones take around 12%. This material consisted of blood, taken from a patient whose treatment included radiotherapy and nephrectomy. All receptors derive from a woman in her forties or fifties with renal cell carcinoma.

V gene TRBV5-1 combines with J gene TRBJ1-1; 8 nucleotides line up with TRBD1. The CDR3 is 16 residues long. Germline CDR1 is SGHRS and CDR2 is YFSETQ. The trim removed 0 bases at V and 0 bases at J, leaving 4 bases unmatched. DNA of the CDR3: TGCGCCAGCAGCTTGGCCCTGGGACAGGTGAACACTGAAGCTTTCTTT. This sequence encodes CASSLALGQVNTEAFF.

The chain couples TRBV6-1 to TRBJ1-5; 7 bases fit TRBD1. Germline CDR1 and CDR2: MNHNS and SASEGT. The junction had 8 bases not matched to a gene; V was cut back by 5 bases and J by 4 bases. CDR3 length: 15 amino acids. CDR3 residues: CASSSRTGTNQPQHF. The CDR3 DNA sequence: TGTGCCAGCAGTTCCCGGACAGGCACGAATCAGCCCCAGCATTTT.

This clone was recorded only once. V and J are TRBV25-1 and TRBJ1-1, with D hard to call. Germline CDR1 MGHDK, CDR2 SYGVNS. The V end was cut by 2 bases, the J end by 10 bases, with 17 bases between. The CDR3 is made up of 14 amino acids. The CDR3, as DNA: TGTGCCAGCAGTGAAACCAGGTCCCCCCTTCCAGCTTTCTTT. Its protein is CASSETRSPLPAFF.

The CDR3 bases are TGTGCCGCCAAGAGGACCGGGTATGGCTACACCTTC. This gives the protein CAAKRTGYGYTF. The genes are TRBV5-4 and TRBJ1-2; D is ambiguous. V gave up 10 bases and J gave up 5 bases, with 15 bases separating them. The germline gives CDR1 SGHNT, CDR2 YYREEE (reference sequence). This CDR3 spans 12 amino acids.

The V and J genes are TRBV13 and TRBJ2-7; D may be TRBD1 (6 bases). This CDR3 is built from 17 residues. Between the trimmed V and J ends, which lost 5 bases and 3 bases, there was a span of 23 bases. CDR1 is PRHDT, CDR2 FYEKMQ, per germline (reference sequence). The CDR3, as DNA: TGTGCCAGCAGCCGCTACCCCGACAGGTCGGTAGTCTACGAGCAGTACTTC. This gives the protein CASSRYPDRSVVYEQYF.

This chain links TRBV18 with TRBJ1-4, with TRBD1 as a possible D gene (5 bases). CDR1 and CDR2 from the germline V gene are KGHSH and LQKENI. The CDR3 is 15 residues long. Between the trimmed V and J ends, which lost 1 base and 2 bases, there was a span of 8 bases. The CDR3 DNA is TGTGCCAGCTCACCACTCAGGGAGACTAATGAAAAACTGTTTTTT. It encodes CASSPLRETNEKLFF.

The V call is TRBV5-1, the J call TRBJ1-1; TRBD1 is a possible D gene (6 bases). From germline, CDR1 is SGHRS and CDR2 YFSETQ. Trimming stripped 4 bases from V and 5 bases from J, with 15 bases between. The CDR3 contains 14 residues. For the CDR3, the DNA is TGCGCCAGCAGCAAGTTACAGGGCAGTACTGAAGCTTTCTTT. Its translation is CASSKLQGSTEAFF.

V and J are TRBV10-3 and TRBJ2-3; a possible D gene is TRBD1 (5 bases). This CDR3 is built from 14 residues. CDR1 and CDR2 (germline): ENHRY, SYGVKD. V was cut by 6 bases and J by 0 bases, with 10 bases left in between. CDR3 amino acids: CAISRVESTDTQYF. The CDR3 DNA reads as TGTGCCATCAGCAGGGTCGAGAGCACAGATACGCAGTATTTT.

The chain employs TRBV7-3 and TRBJ2-7; TRBD1 aligns across 10 bases. Germline V gene sequence: CDR1 SGHTA, CDR2 FQGTGA. The CDR3 consists of 15 residues. Losses at the gene ends were 4 bases for V and 3 bases for J; bases not matched to a gene: 6. The CDR3 DNA reads as TGTGCCAGCAGCTCTACCGGGACAGGGGTCTACGAGCAGTACTTC. This encodes CASSSTGTGVYEQYF.

The gene calls are TRBV4-3 and TRBJ2-5, with 12 bases identical to TRBD2. CDR3 length: 16 residues. After removal of 1 base from V and 2 bases from J, the junction contained 2 bases not matched to a gene. Germline V gene sequence: CDR1 LGHNA, CDR2 YSLEER. The CDR3 DNA reads as TGCGCCAGCAGCCAAGGACTAGCGGGGGAGCAAGAGACCCAGTACTTC. Amino acid sequence: CASSQGLAGEQETQYF.

This sequence joins TRBV2 and TRBJ1-5; D unclear. CDR1 and CDR2 from the germline V gene are SNHLY and FYNNEI. The CDR3 runs to 14 residues. V was trimmed by 3 bases and J by 2 bases, leaving 8 bases between them. CDR3 nucleotide sequence: TGTGCCAGCAGTGATCTCGGCGGCAATCAGCCCCAGCATTTT. Its translation: CASSDLGGNQPQHF.

As for this clone: The sample contains more than one DNA sequence encoding this CDR3. The chain carries TRBV9 and TRBJ2-2, with no clear D. The CDR3 loop spans 11 amino acids. Trimming shortened V by 2 bases and J by 7 bases, and 3 bases separated the two germline ends. The germline CDR1 and CDR2 sequences are SGDLS and YYNGEE. CDR3 in amino acids: CASSVDGELFF. The CDR3 bases are TGTGCCAGCAGCGTCGACGGGGAGCTGTTTTTT. Based on the CDR3 plus reference TRBV9 and TRBJ2-2, the full variable domain is DSGVTQTPKHLITATGQRVTLRCSPRSGDLSVYWYQQSLDQGLQFLIQYYNGEERAKGNILERFSAQQFPDLHSELNLSSLELGDSALYFCASSVDGELFFGEGSRLTVL.

The chain links TRBV2 to TRBJ2-6; 9 nucleotides agree with TRBD1. The CDR3 has 15 amino acids. The V gene's germline CDR1 is SNHLY and CDR2 FYNNEI. V lost 7 bases and J lost 2; bases outside the gene matches: 3. CDR3 in DNA: TGTGCCAGCACGAGACAGGGGGCTGGGGCCAACGTCCTGACTTTC. It codes for CASTRQGAGANVLTF.

This clone came up a few times. V is TRBV14 and J is TRBJ1-6; TRBD1 aligns across 7 bases. The trim removed 6 bases at V and 7 bases at J, leaving 3 bases unmatched. The CDR3 runs 13 residues. Per germline, CDR1 SGHDN and CDR2 FVKESK. The DNA for the CDR3 is TGTGCCAGCAGTAGACAGGGCAATTCACCCCTCCACTTT. The encoded protein is CASSRQGNSPLHF.

V is TRBV19 and J is TRBJ2-1; the match to TRBD2 covers 7 bases. Trimming at V came to 2 bases and at J to 0 bases, leaving 4 bases not matched to a gene. Germline lookup yields CDR1 LNHDA and CDR2 SQIVND (reference sequence). CDR3 length equals 16 residues. DNA of the CDR3: TGTGCCAGTAGTATAAGGGGCGGGGGCTCCTACAATGAGCAGTTCTTC. It specifies CASSIRGGGSYNEQFF.

The genes are TRBV5-6 and TRBJ1-6; D unresolved. CDR1 is SGHDT and CDR2 is YYEEEE in the germline V gene. V was shortened by 0 bases and J by 7 bases, with 17 bases between the two germline ends. This CDR3 has 17 residues. The CDR3 loop reads CASSLVGESLGNSPLHF. CDR3 nucleotides: TGTGCCAGCAGCTTGGTGGGCGAATCACTTGGAAATTCACCCCTCCACTTT.